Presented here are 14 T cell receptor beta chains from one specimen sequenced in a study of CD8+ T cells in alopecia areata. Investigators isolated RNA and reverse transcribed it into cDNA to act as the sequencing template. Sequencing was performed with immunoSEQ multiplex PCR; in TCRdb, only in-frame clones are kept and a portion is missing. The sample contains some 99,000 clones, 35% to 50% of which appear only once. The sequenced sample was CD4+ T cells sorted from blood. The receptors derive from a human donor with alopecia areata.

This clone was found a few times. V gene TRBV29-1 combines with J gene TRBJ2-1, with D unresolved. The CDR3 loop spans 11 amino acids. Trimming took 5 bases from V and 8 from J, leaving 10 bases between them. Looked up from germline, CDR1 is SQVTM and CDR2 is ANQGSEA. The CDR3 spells CSVSNMDEQFF. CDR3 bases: TGCAGCGTTTCCAATATGGATGAGCAGTTCTTC.

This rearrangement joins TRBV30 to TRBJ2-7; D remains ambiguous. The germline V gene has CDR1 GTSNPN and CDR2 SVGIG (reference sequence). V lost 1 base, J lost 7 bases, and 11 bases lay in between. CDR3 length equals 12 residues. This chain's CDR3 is CAWSGQSVEQYF. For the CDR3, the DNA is TGTGCCTGGAGTGGCCAGTCTGTGGAGCAGTACTTC.

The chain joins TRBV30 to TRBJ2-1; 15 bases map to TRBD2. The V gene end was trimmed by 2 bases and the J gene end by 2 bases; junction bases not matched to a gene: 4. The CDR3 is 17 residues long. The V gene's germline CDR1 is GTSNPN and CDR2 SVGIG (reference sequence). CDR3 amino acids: CAWSRTSGRATYNEQFF. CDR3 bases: TGTGCCTGGAGTCGGACTAGCGGGAGGGCTACCTACAATGAGCAGTTCTTC.

The CDR3, as DNA: TGTGCCAGTAAGGACCTGGGGACGGGAGGGGCCAACGTCCTGACTTTC. Its protein is CASKDLGTGGANVLTF. V usage is TRBV19 and J usage is TRBJ2-6; perhaps D is TRBD1 or TRBD2 (5 bases each). The V gene lost 7 bases and the J gene lost 4 bases, with 17 bases spanning the gap. The CDR3 runs to 16 residues. Looked up from germline, CDR1 is LNHDA and CDR2 is SQIVND (reference sequence).

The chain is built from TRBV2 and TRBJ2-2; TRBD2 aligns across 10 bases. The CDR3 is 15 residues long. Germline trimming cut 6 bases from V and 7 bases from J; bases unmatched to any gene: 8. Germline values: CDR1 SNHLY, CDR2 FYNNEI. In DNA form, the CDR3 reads TGTGCCAGCAGGAGTCTAGCGGGAGTGAACGGGGAGCTGTTTTTT. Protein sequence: CASRSLAGVNGELFF.

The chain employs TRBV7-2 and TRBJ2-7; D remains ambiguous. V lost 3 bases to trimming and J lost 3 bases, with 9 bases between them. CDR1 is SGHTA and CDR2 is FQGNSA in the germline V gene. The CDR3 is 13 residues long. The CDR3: CASSFQMGYEQYF. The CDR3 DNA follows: TGTGCCAGCAGCTTCCAAATGGGCTACGAGCAGTACTTC.

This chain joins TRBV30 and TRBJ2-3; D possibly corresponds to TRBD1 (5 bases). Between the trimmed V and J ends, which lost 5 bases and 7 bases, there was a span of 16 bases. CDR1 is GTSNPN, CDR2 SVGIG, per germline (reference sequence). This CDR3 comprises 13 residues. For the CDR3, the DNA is TGTGCCTGGGGTGGTACCCAGGGCCATACGCAGTATTTT. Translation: CAWGGTQGHTQYF.

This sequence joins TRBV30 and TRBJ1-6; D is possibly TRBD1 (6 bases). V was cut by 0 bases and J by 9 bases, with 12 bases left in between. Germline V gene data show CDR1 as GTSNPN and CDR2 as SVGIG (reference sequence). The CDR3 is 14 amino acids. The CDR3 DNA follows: TGTGCCTGGAGTGTCCCAGGGGCACGTTCACCCCTCCACTTT. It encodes CAWSVPGARSPLHF.

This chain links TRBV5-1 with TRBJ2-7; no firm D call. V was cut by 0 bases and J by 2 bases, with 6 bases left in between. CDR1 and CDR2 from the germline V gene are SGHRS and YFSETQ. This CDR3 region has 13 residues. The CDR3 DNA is TGCGCCAGCAGCTTGGGGCCCGCCTACGAGCAGTACTTC. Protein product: CASSLGPAYEQYF.

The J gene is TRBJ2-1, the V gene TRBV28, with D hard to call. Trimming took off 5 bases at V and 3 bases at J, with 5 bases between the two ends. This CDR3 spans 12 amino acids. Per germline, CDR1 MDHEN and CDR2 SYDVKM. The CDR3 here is CASSRRYNEQFF. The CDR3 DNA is TGTGCCAGCAGTCGCCGCTACAATGAGCAGTTCTTC.

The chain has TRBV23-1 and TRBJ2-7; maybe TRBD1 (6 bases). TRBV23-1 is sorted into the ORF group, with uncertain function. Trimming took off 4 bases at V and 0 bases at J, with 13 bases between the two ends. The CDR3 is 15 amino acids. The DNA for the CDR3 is TGCGCCAGCAGTCTTTGGGACAAGTACTCCTACGAGCAGTACTTC. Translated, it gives CASSLWDKYSYEQYF.

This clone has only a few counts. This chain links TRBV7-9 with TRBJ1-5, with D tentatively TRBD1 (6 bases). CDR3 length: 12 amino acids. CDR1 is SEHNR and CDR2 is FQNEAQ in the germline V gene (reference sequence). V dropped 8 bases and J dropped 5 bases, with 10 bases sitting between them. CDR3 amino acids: CASSEGDQPQHF. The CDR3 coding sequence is TGTGCCAGCTCCGAGGGGGATCAGCCCCAGCATTTT.

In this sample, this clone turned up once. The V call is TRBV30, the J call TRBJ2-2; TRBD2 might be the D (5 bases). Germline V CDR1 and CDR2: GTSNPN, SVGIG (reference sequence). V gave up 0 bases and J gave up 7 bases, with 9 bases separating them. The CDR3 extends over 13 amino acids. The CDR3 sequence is CAWSVSGNGELFF. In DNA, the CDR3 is TGTGCCTGGAGTGTATCCGGGAACGGGGAGCTGTTTTTT. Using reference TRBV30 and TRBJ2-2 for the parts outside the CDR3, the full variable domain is SQTIHQWPATLVQPVGSPLSLECTVEGTSNPNLYWYRQAAGRGLQLLFYSVGIGQISSEVPQNLSASRPQDRQFILSSKKLLLSDSGFYLCAWSVSGNGELFFGEGSRLTVL.

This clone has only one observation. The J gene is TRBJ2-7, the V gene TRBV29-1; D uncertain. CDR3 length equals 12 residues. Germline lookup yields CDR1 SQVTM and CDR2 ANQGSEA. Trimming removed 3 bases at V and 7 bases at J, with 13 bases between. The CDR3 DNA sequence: TGCAGCGTTGAGGGAAGTCTGAGGGAGCAGTACTTC. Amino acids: CSVEGSLREQYF.